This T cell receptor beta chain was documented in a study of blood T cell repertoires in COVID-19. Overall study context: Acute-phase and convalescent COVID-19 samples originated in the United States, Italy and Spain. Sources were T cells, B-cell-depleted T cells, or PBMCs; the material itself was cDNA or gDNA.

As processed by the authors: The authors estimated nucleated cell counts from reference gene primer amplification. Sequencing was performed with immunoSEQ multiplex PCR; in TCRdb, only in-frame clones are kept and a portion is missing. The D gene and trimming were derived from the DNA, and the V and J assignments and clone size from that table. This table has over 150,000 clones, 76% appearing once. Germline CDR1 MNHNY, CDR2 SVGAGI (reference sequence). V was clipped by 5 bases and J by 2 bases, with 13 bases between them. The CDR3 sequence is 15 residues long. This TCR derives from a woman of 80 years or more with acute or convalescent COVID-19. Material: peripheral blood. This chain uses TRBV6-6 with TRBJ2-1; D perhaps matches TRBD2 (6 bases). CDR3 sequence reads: CASSDRDSAYNEQFF. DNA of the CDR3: TGTGCCAGCAGTGACCGGGACTCAGCCTACAATGAGCAGTTCTTC.